This TCR beta chain was captured in a study of regulatory T cells in long-lasting Graves disease. This CDR3 is built from 14 residues. The germline CDR1 and CDR2 sequences are LGHDT and YNNKEL (reference sequence). Library construction for TCR beta used iRepertoire HTBI primers and Arm-PCR of CDR3 regions. Each CDR3 protein is one row after TCRdb ran MiXCR on the multiplex PCR reads. The repertoire has 450,000 or so distinct CDR3 sequences, less than 25% of them found once; the top ten carry around 13%. As for time point: persistent/refractory GD, antithyroid drugs over 5 years with positive TRAb. The authors made the TCR library using RNA they extracted from PBMCs. Concerning this clonotype itself: One end of the junction varies from germline; a read error may be responsible.

This TCR came from a female donor with Graves disease. The sample consisted of peripheral blood mononuclear cells (PBMCs), taken when the disease was refractory, from a patient treated with antithyroid drugs. This chain joins TRBV3-1 and TRBJ2-4; 11 bases map to TRBD2. DNA of the CDR3: TGTGCCAGCAGCCAAGACAGTAGCGGGAGGGCCGTCGGCTTC. Encoded protein: CASSQDSSGRAVGF.